This TCR beta chain was identified during a study of blood T cell repertoires in COVID-19. In the study overall: T cells, B-cell-depleted T cells, or PBMCs supplied cDNA or gDNA.

The CDR3 has 17 residues. The germline gives CDR1 SEHNR, CDR2 FQNEAQ (reference sequence). V shed 2 bases and J shed 0 bases, with 15 bases lying between them. Individuals drawn from under 30 US areas were about 18 to 100 years old. Clinical histories supplied by participants themselves formed the basis of cohort assignment. Profiling relied on immunoSEQ multiplex PCR, and the TCRdb table lists in-frame clones only, not all of them. The table shows approximately 260,000 clones, with roughly 86% occurring only once. Material for sequencing was PBMCs or T cells enriched from blood (not recorded which). J is TRBJ2-3 and V is TRBV7-9; D perhaps matches TRBD2 (6 bases). This receptor was identified in a woman between 35 and 50 years old with acute COVID-19. The CDR3 region is CASSLPLDGTSTDTQYF. Here the CDR3 DNA reads TGTGCCAGCAGCTTACCGCTGGACGGGACTAGCACAGATACGCAGTATTTT.